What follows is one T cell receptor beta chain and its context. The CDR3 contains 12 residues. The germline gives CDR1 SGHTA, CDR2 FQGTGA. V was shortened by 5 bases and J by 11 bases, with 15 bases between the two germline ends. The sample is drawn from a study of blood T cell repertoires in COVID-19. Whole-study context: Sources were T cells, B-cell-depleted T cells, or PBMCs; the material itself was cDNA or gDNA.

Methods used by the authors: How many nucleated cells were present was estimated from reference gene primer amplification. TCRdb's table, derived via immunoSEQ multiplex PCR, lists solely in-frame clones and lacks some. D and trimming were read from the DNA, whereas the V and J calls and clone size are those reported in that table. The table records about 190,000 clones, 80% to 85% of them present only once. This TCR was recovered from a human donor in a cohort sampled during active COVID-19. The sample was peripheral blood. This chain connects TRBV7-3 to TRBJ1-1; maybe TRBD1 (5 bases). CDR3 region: CASSRPGGWAFF. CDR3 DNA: TGTGCCAGCAGCCGTCCCGGGGGGTGGGCTTTCTTT.